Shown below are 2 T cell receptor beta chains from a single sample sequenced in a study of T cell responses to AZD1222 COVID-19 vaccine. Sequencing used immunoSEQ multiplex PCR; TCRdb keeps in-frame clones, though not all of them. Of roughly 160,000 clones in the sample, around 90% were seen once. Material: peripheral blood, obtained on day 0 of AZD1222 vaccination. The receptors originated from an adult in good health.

In DNA form, the CDR3 reads TGTGCCAGCAGCTTGGACCGTAGGAGCCTGCAGTTCTTC. This codes for CASSLDRRSLQFF. The chain recombines TRBV7-3 with TRBJ2-1, with D uncertain. Germline V CDR1 and CDR2: SGHTA, FQGTGA. CDR3 length: 13 amino acids. V shed 3 bases and J shed 12 bases, with 15 bases lying between them.

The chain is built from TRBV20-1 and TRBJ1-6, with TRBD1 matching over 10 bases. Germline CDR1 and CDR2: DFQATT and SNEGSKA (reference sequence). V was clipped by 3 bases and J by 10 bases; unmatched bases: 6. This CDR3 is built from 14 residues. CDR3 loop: CSASSGTGVSPLHF. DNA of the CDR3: TGCAGTGCTAGTTCCGGGACAGGGGTCTCACCCCTCCACTTT.